These 21 T cell receptor beta chains were sequenced from one sample in a study of T cells in Graves' hyperthyroidism and ophthalmopathy. The CDR3 regions of TCR beta were amplified from RNA transcripts. HTBI primers were employed in a first-round RT-PCR of the TCR CDR3. TCRdb fed the multiplex PCR reads into MiXCR, producing one record per CDR3 protein. The sample includes about 640,000 distinct CDR3 sequences, 20% to 25% of them seen just once. Material for sequencing was blood. The receptors derive from a man aged 25 to 40 with Graves' ophthalmopathy.

At least ten counts were recorded for this clonotype. Because the CDR3's place on the DNA is in doubt, the DNA is left out and the CDR3 is given as listed by TCRdb. The CDR3 sequence: CAWATGSASYF. The V gene is TRBV30, the J gene TRBJ2-6. 11 amino acids form the CDR3, both terminal residues included. The germline V gene has CDR1 GTSNPN and CDR2 SVGIG (reference sequence).

This chain connects TRBV3-1 to TRBJ2-2, with 9 positions matching TRBD2. V lost 1 base and J lost 7; bases outside the gene matches: 10. CDR1 and CDR2 (germline): LGHDT, YNNKEL (reference sequence). The CDR3 is 17 residues long. CDR3 in amino acids: CASSQGTAGGPGGELFF. The DNA of the CDR3 is TGTGCCAGCAGCCAAGGGACGGCGGGAGGGCCCGGCGGGGAGCTGTTTTTT.

This clonotype turned up a few times. This sequence joins TRBV28 and TRBJ1-5; 9 positions agree with TRBD1. This CDR3 has 14 amino acids. With V trimmed by 7 bases and J by 5 bases, 6 bases remained unmatched. CDR1 MDHEN and CDR2 SYDVKM come from the germline V gene. CDR3 DNA sequence: TGTGCCAGCACCCCAGGGACAGGGTATCAGCCCCAGCATTTT. Its translation: CASTPGTGYQPQHF.

This clonotype was seen only a few times. The rearrangement joins TRBV5-6 to TRBJ2-3, with a weak D call TRBD1 (6 bases). Trimming removed 4 bases from V and 1 base from J, with 16 bases in between. From germline, CDR1 is SGHDT and CDR2 YYEEEE. This CDR3 region has 16 residues. The CDR3: CASSQLTGSGTDTQYF. The DNA for the CDR3 is TGTGCCAGCAGCCAGCTTACAGGGTCCGGCACAGATACGCAGTATTTT.

V is TRBV24-1 and J is TRBJ2-3; D is undetermined. Germline values: CDR1 KGHDR, CDR2 SFDVKD. V dropped 3 bases and J dropped 2 bases, with 20 bases sitting between them. CDR3 length equals 18 residues. CDR3: CATSDPSLEPSYTDTQYF. The CDR3 nucleotides read TGTGCCACCAGTGATCCCTCCCTGGAGCCCTCCTACACAGATACGCAGTATTTT.

The table lists this clonotype with a few counts. This chain uses TRBV18 with TRBJ2-7, with 7 bases matching TRBD2. V shed 3 bases, J shed 5 bases, and the junction held 10 bases outside the gene matches. The CDR3 is 15 amino acids. The V gene's germline CDR1 is KGHSH and CDR2 LQKENI. CDR3 region: CASSPQRGLTHEQYF. DNA of the CDR3: TGTGCCAGCTCACCGCAGCGGGGACTAACCCACGAGCAGTACTTC. The full variable domain, rest sourced from reference TRBV18 and TRBJ2-7, is NAGVMQNPRHLVRRRGQEARLRCSPMKGHSHVYWYRQLPEEGLKFMVYLQKENIIDESGMPKERFSAEFPKEGPSILRIQQVVRGDSAAYFCASSPQRGLTHEQYFGPGTRLTVT.

The chain recombines TRBV7-2 with TRBJ1-2; D ambiguous. CDR1 is SGHTA, CDR2 FQGNSA, per germline. The CDR3 consists of 13 residues. Between the trimmed V and J ends, which lost 6 bases and 4 bases, there was a span of 12 bases. The CDR3 sequence is CASRSRIGYGYTF. The CDR3 DNA sequence: TGTGCCAGCAGGTCCCGGATCGGCTATGGCTACACCTTC.

The chain combines TRBV10-3 with TRBJ2-7; TRBD2 matches 14 bases. Germline V gene data show CDR1 as ENHRY and CDR2 as SYGVKD. CDR3 size: 19 residues. The junction had 10 bases not matched to a gene; V was cut back by 3 bases and J by 0 bases. This chain's CDR3 is CAISEGGTSGSPSSYEQYF. CDR3 DNA: TGTGCCATCAGTGAAGGTGGGACTAGCGGGAGCCCAAGCTCCTACGAGCAGTACTTC.

The V and J genes are TRBV18 and TRBJ2-7; TRBD1 agrees at 9 bases. There are 15 residues in the CDR3. V was clipped by 4 bases and J by 2 bases; unmatched bases: 6. Germline-derived CDR1 and CDR2 are KGHSH and LQKENI. The DNA for the CDR3 is TGTGCCAGCTCACACGAGGGACAGGGCCCCTACGAGCAGTACTTC. Translating gives CASSHEGQGPYEQYF.

Only a few counts were recorded for this clonotype. The J gene is TRBJ2-5, the V gene TRBV6-1, with TRBD1 identical over 7 bases. With 4 bases clipped from V and 1 base from J, the junction kept 6 bases outside the gene matches. Germline V gene lookup returns CDR1 MNHNS and CDR2 SASEGT. The CDR3 contains 15 residues. The CDR3 here is CASSAIGTAQETQYF. The CDR3 region has the DNA TGTGCCAGCAGTGCAATTGGGACAGCCCAAGAGACCCAGTACTTC.

This chain connects TRBV3-2 to TRBJ2-7; TRBD2 reflects the table's D call only, with no check against the DNA. TRBV3-2 is listed as a pseudogene. The CDR3 has 16 residues. CDR3 in amino acids: CASSHHTETRWYEQYF. The CDR3 nucleotides read TGTGCCAGCAGCCATCATACCGAGACTAGATGGTACGAGCAGTACTTC.

This clonotype came up a few times. A read error is possible here, since a much larger clone lies one base away. The rearrangement links TRBV28 to TRBJ1-5; D is uncertain. The V gene lost 3 bases and the J gene lost 3 bases, with 6 bases spanning the gap. Per the germline V gene, CDR1 is MDHEN and CDR2 is SYDVKM. The CDR3 runs 13 residues. CDR3 loop: CASSLANNQPQHF. CDR3 DNA sequence: TGTGCCAGCAGTTTGGCAAACAATCAGCCCCAGCATTTT.

The chain couples TRBV15 to TRBJ1-5, with D unresolved. Per germline, CDR1 LNHNV and CDR2 YYDKDF (reference sequence). V shed 0 bases and J shed 0 bases, with 6 bases lying between them. CDR3 length equals 15 residues. The chain's CDR3 is CATSRDKVSNQPQHF. DNA for the CDR3: TGTGCCACCAGCAGAGATAAGGTTAGCAATCAGCCCCAGCATTTT.

The table lists this clonotype with a count of one. V usage is TRBV2 and J usage is TRBJ1-2, with a possible D match to TRBD1 (6 bases). Germline V CDR1 and CDR2: SNHLY, FYNNEI. V was cut by 6 bases and J by 6 bases, with 17 bases left in between. This CDR3 is built from 14 residues. CDR3 sequence reads: CASSEGGGSDGYTF. The CDR3 DNA is TGTGCCAGCAGCGAGGGGGGGGGGAGCGATGGCTACACCTTC.

The chain is built from TRBV5-1 and TRBJ2-3; the match to TRBD1 covers 8 bases. CDR1 is SGHRS, CDR2 YFSETQ, per germline. This CDR3 is built from 15 residues. The V segment lost 2 bases and the J segment 2 bases; nucleotides outside the gene matches: 4. The CDR3 loop is CASSFQDRATDTQYF. The CDR3, as DNA: TGCGCCAGCAGCTTTCAGGACAGGGCCACAGATACGCAGTATTTT.

In its sample, this clonotype was seen many times. V usage is TRBV5-1 and J usage is TRBJ2-7; D ambiguous. Germline V gene data show CDR1 as SGHRS and CDR2 as YFSETQ. The V gene lost 4 bases and the J gene lost 4 bases, with 12 bases spanning the gap. This CDR3 has 13 amino acids. CDR3 sequence: CASSPPFSYEQYF. The DNA for the CDR3 is TGCGCCAGCAGCCCTCCCTTCTCTTACGAGCAGTACTTC.

This clonotype showed up just a few times. The gene calls are TRBV6-1 and TRBJ2-7, with 7 nucleotides matching TRBD2. Per germline, CDR1 MNHNS and CDR2 SASEGT. The CDR3 is made up of 14 amino acids. With 6 bases clipped from V and 2 bases from J, the junction kept 7 bases outside the gene matches. The CDR3 reads CASSREVNPYEQYF. CDR3 bases: TGTGCCAGCAGCCGGGAGGTTAACCCCTACGAGCAGTACTTC.

The CDR3 DNA sequence: TGTGCCAGCAGCTTAGACGGGACTAGCGGCTCCTACGAGCAGTACTTC. This codes for CASSLDGTSGSYEQYF. The chain is built from TRBV11-3 and TRBJ2-7; 11 positions agree with TRBD2. V lost 0 bases to trimming and J lost 0 bases; unmatched junction nucleotides: 1. CDR1 SGHNT and CDR2 YENEEA come from the germline V gene. The CDR3 spans 16 residues.

This clonotype occurred a few times. CDR3 region: CASSPGPGKGNTEAFF. CDR3 bases: TGTGCCAGCAGCCCCGGTCCAGGGAAGGGGAACACTGAAGCTTTCTTT. The chain joins TRBV3-1 to TRBJ1-1; TRBD1 is a possible D gene (5 bases). This CDR3 has 16 residues. V was pared by 4 bases and J by 1 base, with 16 bases between. Looked up from germline, CDR1 is LGHDT and CDR2 is YNNKEL (reference sequence).

The sample holds a few counts of this clonotype. The chain carries TRBV27 and TRBJ1-1; D might be TRBD1 (6 bases). The ends were cut back, 6 bases at V and 7 bases at J, with 9 bases in the middle. CDR3 length: 11 residues. Germline-derived CDR1 and CDR2 are MNHEY and SMNVEV (reference sequence). The CDR3, as DNA: TGTGCCAGCAGAACAGGGTTTGAAGCTTTCTTT. Protein: CASRTGFEAFF.

This clonotype turned up a few times. The chain combines TRBV28 with TRBJ1-5, with D hard to call. The CDR3 length is 14 residues. Trimming shortened V by 5 bases and J by 7 bases, and 15 bases separated the two germline ends. Looked up from germline, CDR1 is MDHEN and CDR2 is SYDVKM. This CDR3 is CASSPDWSRQPQHF. The CDR3 DNA reads TGTGCCAGCAGTCCCGACTGGTCCCGACAGCCCCAGCATTTT.